This T cell receptor (beta chain) was recorded in a study of cytomegalovirus exposure and HLA in healthy donors. At the level of the study: Among the approximately 420 donors who were genotyped, roughly 76% fell in the genetic ancestry cluster that is associated with self-reported Caucasian donors. Study-level findings and limits: Most subjects had HLA-A and HLA-B alleles reportedly predicted accurately by TCR beta sequences.

Primers for the PCR totalled 60 Vbeta and 13 Jbeta. The repertoire was sequenced with immunoSEQ multiplex PCR; TCRdb's copy has only in-frame clones and lacks some. The sample includes about 160,000 clones, around 80% of them seen just once. Of note for this clone: Its cognate antigen is unknown. At one end, the junction sequence differs from germline, possibly due to a read error.

The donors comprised healthy bone marrow donors. CDR3 length equals 16 residues. Material: PBMCs. The receptor was derived from a woman in her fifties or sixties in good health and CMV-seropositive. The chain uses TRBV5-3 and TRBJ2-7; 12 nucleotides align to TRBD1. TRBV5-3 is an ORF, with its function uncertain. The CDR3 region is CARSFGIRDRGLQTTF. CDR3 sequence (DNA): TGTGCCAGAAGCTTTGGTATCCGGGACAGGGGGCTACAGACCACCTTC.